These 14 T cell receptor beta chains came from one sample sequenced in a study of human T cells and chemical hapten exposure. From the RACE reads, TCRdb called clonotypes with MiXCR, one entry per CDR3 protein. The sample includes 350,000 or so distinct CDR3 sequences, around 7% of them seen just once. This sample's time point: patch test 1, 2 weeks after DPC sensitization. Treatment described: therapeutic diphenylcyclopropenone sensitization with weekly scalp DPC. The material sequenced was whole blood, taken in connection with sensitization to the hapten diphenylcyclopropenone (DPC). The receptor source for this set is a woman aged 18-30 years with alopecia areata. Some clones in this sample may be carry-over from other donors' samples.

The chain carries TRBV14 and TRBJ1-1; 7 nucleotides align to TRBD1. There are 11 residues in the CDR3. Germline CDR1 SGHDN, CDR2 FVKESK. V lost 5 bases, J lost 7 bases, and 1 base stayed unmatched. The CDR3 nucleotides are TGTGCCAGCAGCGGGGACAGTGAAGCTTTCTTT. It encodes CASSGDSEAFF. The full variable domain, with the rest looked up from reference TRBV14 and TRBJ1-1, is EAGVTQFPSHSVIEKGQTVTLRCDPISGHDNLYWYRRVMGKEIKFLLHFVKESKQDESGMPNNRFLAERTGGTYSTLKVQPAELEDSGVYFCASSGDSEAFFGQGTRLTVV.

This chain uses TRBV6-1 with TRBJ2-3, with 9 bases fitting TRBD1. Per germline, CDR1 MNHNS and CDR2 SASEGT. The CDR3 length is 15 residues. With 4 bases clipped from V and 2 bases from J, the junction kept 4 bases outside the gene matches. Here the CDR3 reads CASSVGTGITDTQYF. The CDR3 bases are TGTGCCAGCAGTGTTGGGACAGGGATCACAGATACGCAGTATTTT.

V is TRBV29-1 and J is TRBJ2-3; the D call may be TRBD1 or TRBD2 (5 bases each). The CDR3 runs 12 residues. V lost 6 bases to trimming and J lost 3 bases, with 10 bases between them. Germline lookup yields CDR1 SQVTM and CDR2 ANQGSEA. CDR3 protein: CSVPEGTDTQYF. The DNA of the CDR3 is TGCAGCGTGCCAGAGGGGACAGATACGCAGTATTTT.

This clonotype was seen more than once but under ten times. The chain has TRBV3-1 and TRBJ2-7, with D hard to call. V was cut by 0 bases and J by 3 bases, with 9 bases left in between. Germline values: CDR1 LGHDT, CDR2 YNNKEL (reference sequence). The CDR3 contains 14 residues. The CDR3 reads CASSQDFMFYEQYF. The CDR3 nucleotides are TGTGCCAGCAGCCAAGACTTTATGTTCTACGAGCAGTACTTC.

This chain connects TRBV19 to TRBJ2-1; TRBD2 is a possible D gene (5 bases). Germline V gene lookup returns CDR1 LNHDA and CDR2 SQIVND (reference sequence). The CDR3 spans 16 residues. V lost 0 bases, J lost 10 bases, and 19 bases lay in between. The CDR3 sequence is CASSIDPGAGGREQFF. The CDR3 nucleotides read TGTGCCAGTAGTATAGATCCCGGTGCGGGTGGCAGGGAGCAGTTCTTC.

This clonotype was counted between two and nine times. This chain connects TRBV7-2 to TRBJ1-1; TRBD1 is a possible D gene (5 bases). The CDR3 is made up of 14 amino acids. Trimming removed 5 bases at V and 4 bases at J, with 14 bases between. Germline V CDR1 and CDR2: SGHTA, FQGNSA. This CDR3 is CASSGAGQFTEAFF. The CDR3 region has the DNA TGTGCCAGCAGCGGGGCTGGACAATTCACTGAAGCTTTCTTT.

This clonotype was seen only a few times. J is TRBJ2-3 and V is TRBV6-5, with TRBD1 identical over 8 bases. After removal of 6 bases from V and 3 bases from J, the junction contained 14 bases not matched to a gene. Germline V gives CDR1 MNHEY, CDR2 SVGAGI. There are 17 residues in the CDR3. CDR3 bases: TGTGCCAGCAGCAATACCCCAGGGGGCGGGATGACAGATACGCAGTATTTT. Amino acids: CASSNTPGGGMTDTQYF.

J is TRBJ2-2 and V is TRBV2; the D gene could be TRBD1 or TRBD2 (5 bases each). The V and J ends lost 5 bases and 4 bases respectively, with 14 bases between them. Looked up from germline, CDR1 is SNHLY and CDR2 is FYNNEI. The CDR3 is made up of 15 amino acids. CDR3 DNA sequence: TGTGCCAGCAGTCGAGTGAAGGGGAGCACCGGGGAGCTGTTTTTT. Encoded protein: CASSRVKGSTGELFF.

The sample holds a few counts of this clonotype. The genes are TRBV6-2 or TRBV6-3 and TRBJ1-6, with TRBD1 as a possible D gene (5 bases). Trimming shortened V by 6 bases and J by 5 bases, and 11 bases separated the two germline ends. Germline assignment: CDR1 MNHEY and CDR2 SVGEGT. The CDR3 is 14 residues long. The CDR3: CASSRGHDNSPLHF. The CDR3 bases are TGTGCCAGCAGCCGCGGACACGATAATTCACCCCTCCACTTT.

This chain joins TRBV4-3 and TRBJ1-6; tentative D call: TRBD1 (5 bases). CDR1 LGHNA and CDR2 YSLEER come from the germline V gene. Trimming pared 3 bases from V and 0 bases from J, leaving 6 bases between. This CDR3 is 15 amino acids long. CDR3 sequence: CASSQDNSYNSPLHF. The CDR3 nucleotides are TGCGCCAGCAGCCAGGACAACTCCTATAATTCACCCCTCCACTTT.

This clonotype was detected only a few times. The chain couples TRBV7-2 to TRBJ2-4; 10 bases match TRBD1. The germline V gene encodes CDR1 SGHTA and CDR2 FQGNSA. V dropped 5 bases and J dropped 6; count of bases not matched to a gene: 7. The CDR3 is 15 amino acids. The CDR3 protein is CASSQQGQGRNIQYF. Written as DNA, the CDR3 is TGTGCCAGCAGCCAGCAGGGACAGGGGAGAAACATTCAGTACTTC.

The sample holds a few counts of this clonotype. The CDR3 protein is CATSEGRAPQETQYF. The DNA of the CDR3 is TGTGCCACCAGCGAAGGGCGAGCGCCCCAAGAGACCCAGTACTTC. The gene calls are TRBV15 and TRBJ2-5; D call uncertain. V was trimmed by 5 bases and J by 1 base, leaving 14 bases between them. The CDR3 runs to 15 residues. Germline V gene sequence: CDR1 LNHNV, CDR2 YYDKDF (reference sequence).

In its sample, this clonotype was seen many times. The chain links TRBV12-3 or TRBV12-4 to TRBJ2-1, with 7 positions matching TRBD1. This CDR3 region has 15 residues. After removal of 7 bases from V and 0 bases from J, the junction contained 6 bases not matched to a gene. DNA for the CDR3: TGTGCCAGCAAAATACAGGGGAGCTCCTACAATGAGCAGTTCTTC. Protein: CASKIQGSSYNEQFF.

V usage is TRBV7-2 and J usage is TRBJ2-3, with 7 bases identical to TRBD2. This CDR3 region has 18 residues. V shed 3 bases, J shed 8 bases, and the junction held 20 bases outside the gene matches. Germline V gene sequence: CDR1 SGHTA, CDR2 FQGNSA. This CDR3 is CASSLEPGGGSGRATQYF. DNA of the CDR3: TGTGCCAGCAGCTTGGAGCCTGGCGGGGGTTCTGGCAGGGCTACGCAGTATTTT.